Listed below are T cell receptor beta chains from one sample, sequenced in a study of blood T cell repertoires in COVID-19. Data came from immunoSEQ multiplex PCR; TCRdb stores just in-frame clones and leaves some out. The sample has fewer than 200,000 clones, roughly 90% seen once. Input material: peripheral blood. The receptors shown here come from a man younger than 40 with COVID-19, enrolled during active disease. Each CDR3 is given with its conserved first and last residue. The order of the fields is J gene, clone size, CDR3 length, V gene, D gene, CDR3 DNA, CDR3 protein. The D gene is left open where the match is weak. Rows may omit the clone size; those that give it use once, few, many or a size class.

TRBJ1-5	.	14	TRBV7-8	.	TGTGCCAGCAGCACACAGGAACGGGGGCAGCCCCAGCATTTT	CASSTQERGQPQHF
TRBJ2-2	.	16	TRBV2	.	TGTGCCAGCAGCCTGAGTCCCCTCCTAGCACCGGGGGAGCTGTTTTTT	CASSLSPLLAPGELFF
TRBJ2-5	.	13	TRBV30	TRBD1	TGTGCCTGGAGTCAAACAGGGGTAGGGACCCAGTACTTC	CAWSQTGVGTQYF
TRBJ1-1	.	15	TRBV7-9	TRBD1	TGTGCCAGCAGTCTCCCCGAGGGGGCGAACACTGAAGCTTTCTTT	CASSLPEGANTEAFF
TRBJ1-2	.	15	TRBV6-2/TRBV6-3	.	TGTGCCAGCAGTTACGGGGCAGCTTCTAACTATGGCTACACCTTC	CASSYGAASNYGYTF
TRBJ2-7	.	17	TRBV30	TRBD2	TGTGCCTGGAGGCAGGGACTAGCGGGAGCCAACCCTTACGAGCAGTACTTC	CAWRQGLAGANPYEQYF
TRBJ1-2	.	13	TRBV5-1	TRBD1	TGCGCCAGCAGAACGGGACAGAACTATGGCTACACCTTC	CASRTGQNYGYTF
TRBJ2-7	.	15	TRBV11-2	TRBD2	TGTGCCAGCAGTCTGACTAGCGGGAGTGGCTACGAGCAGTACTTC	CASSLTSGSGYEQYF
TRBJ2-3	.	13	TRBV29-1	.	TGCAGCGTTGAAGATCAGCGTGCGGATACGCAGTATTTT	CSVEDQRADTQYF
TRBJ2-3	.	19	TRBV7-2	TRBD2	TGTGCCAGCAGCTTTCGACTAGCGGGAGGGAGTACTAGCACAGATACGCAGTATTTT	CASSFRLAGGSTSTDTQYF
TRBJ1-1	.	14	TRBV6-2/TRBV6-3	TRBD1	TGTGCCAGCAGCACGGGACAGGGGGCGCGGGGGGCTTTCTTT	CASSTGQGARGAFF
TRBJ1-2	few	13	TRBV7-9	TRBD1	TGTGCCAGCAGCCCGGGACAGGCCTATGGCTACACCTTC	CASSPGQAYGYTF
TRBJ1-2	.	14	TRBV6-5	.	TGTGCCAGCAAAACAGGTTTAGAAGCCTATGGCTACACCTTC	CASKTGLEAYGYTF
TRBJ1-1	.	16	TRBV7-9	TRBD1	TGTGCCAGCAGCCTACGACAGGGTACTGGGAACACTGAAGCTTTCTTT	CASSLRQGTGNTEAFF
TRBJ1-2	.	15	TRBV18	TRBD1	TGTGCCAGCTCGTCACGGACAGGGACCCTCTATGGCTACACCTTC	CASSSRTGTLYGYTF
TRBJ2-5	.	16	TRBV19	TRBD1	TGTGCCAGTAGTATAGGGGGGACAGGGCCCCAAGAGACCCAGTACTTC	CASSIGGTGPQETQYF